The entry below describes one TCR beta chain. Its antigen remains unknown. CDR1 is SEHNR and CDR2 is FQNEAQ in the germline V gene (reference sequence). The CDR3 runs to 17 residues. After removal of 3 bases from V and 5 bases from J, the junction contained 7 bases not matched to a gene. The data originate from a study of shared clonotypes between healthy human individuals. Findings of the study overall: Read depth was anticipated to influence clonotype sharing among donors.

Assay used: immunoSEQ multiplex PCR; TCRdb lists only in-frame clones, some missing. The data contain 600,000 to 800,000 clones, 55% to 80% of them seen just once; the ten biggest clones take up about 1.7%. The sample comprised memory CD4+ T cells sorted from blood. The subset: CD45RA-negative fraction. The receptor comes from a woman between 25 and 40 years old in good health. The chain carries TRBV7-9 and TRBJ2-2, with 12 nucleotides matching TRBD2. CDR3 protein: CASSFGLAGRGTGELFF. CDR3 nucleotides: TGTGCCAGCAGCTTCGGACTAGCGGGAAGGGGTACCGGGGAGCTGTTTTTT.